The 28 T cell receptor beta chains in this list originate from one sample, sequenced in a study of blood T cell repertoires in COVID-19. The method was immunoSEQ multiplex PCR; TCRdb's version includes in-frame clones alone and lacks a portion of them. Among under 200,000 clones listed, about 82% were seen once. The sample consisted of peripheral blood. These receptors came from a man in his forties or fifties with active or convalescent COVID-19.

The CDR3 spells CASSLERSEANEKLFF. The DNA for the CDR3 is TGCGCCAGCAGCTTGGAGAGGTCGGAGGCTAATGAAAAACTGTTTTTT. The chain has TRBV5-1 and TRBJ1-4; D remains unclear. V lost 0 bases, J lost 3 bases, and 12 bases lay in between. The CDR3 spans 16 residues. Per the germline V gene, CDR1 is SGHRS and CDR2 is YFSETQ. Together with reference TRBV5-1 and TRBJ1-4, the CDR3 gives the full variable domain: KAGVTQTPRYLIKTRGQQVTLSCSPISGHRSVSWYQQTPGQGLQFLFEYFSETQRNKGNFPGRFSGRQFSNSRSEMNVSTLELGDSALYLCASSLERSEANEKLFFGSGTQLSVL.

The chain is built from TRBV2 and TRBJ1-4, with 10 bases that match TRBD1. CDR1 and CDR2 from the germline V gene are SNHLY and FYNNEI. Unmatched junction bases numbered 4, after V lost 5 bases and J lost 7 bases. CDR3 length equals 14 residues. The CDR3 DNA sequence: TGTGCCAGCAGTACAGACAGGGGGCCTGAAAAACTGTTTTTT. Translated: CASSTDRGPEKLFF.

The rearrangement links TRBV27 to TRBJ2-3, with D possibly matching TRBD1 (6 bases). The V gene's germline CDR1 is MNHEY and CDR2 SMNVEV (reference sequence). The CDR3 covers 15 residues. V lost 2 bases, J lost 1 base, and 10 bases lay in between. The DNA for the CDR3 is TGTGCCAGCAGTTTAGGGGGCTCACGCACAGATACGCAGTATTTT. Amino acids: CASSLGGSRTDTQYF.

V gene TRBV7-9 combines with J gene TRBJ2-3; D may be TRBD1 (5 bases). Germline values: CDR1 SEHNR, CDR2 FQNEAQ (reference sequence). The V and J ends lost 0 bases and 6 bases respectively, with 13 bases between them. The CDR3 has 15 amino acids. The CDR3 region has the DNA TGTGCCAGCAGCTTAGCTTTCAGGGCGTCGGATACGCAGTATTTT. It is translated as CASSLAFRASDTQYF.

The rearrangement uses TRBV9 and TRBJ2-1, with 8 positions matching TRBD1. In germline, CDR1 is SGDLS, CDR2 YYNGEE. This CDR3 comprises 18 residues. V lost 3 bases to trimming and J lost 0 bases; unmatched junction nucleotides: 11. The CDR3 loop reads CASSANSGQGNSYNEQFF. The CDR3 region has the DNA TGTGCCAGCAGCGCAAACTCCGGACAGGGAAACTCCTACAATGAGCAGTTCTTC.

The CDR3: CASRFPQGRGTDTQYF. For the CDR3, the DNA is TGTGCCAGCAGATTCCCCCAAGGCAGGGGAACAGATACGCAGTATTTT. The chain couples TRBV2 to TRBJ2-3; perhaps TRBD1 as D (6 bases). CDR1 is SNHLY, CDR2 FYNNEI, per germline. The length of the CDR3 is 16 residues. The V end was cut by 6 bases, the J end by 3 bases, with 19 bases between.

The chain employs TRBV2 and TRBJ2-1, with 10 nucleotides matching TRBD2. The trim removed 8 bases at V and 0 bases at J, leaving 1 base unmatched. CDR1 is SNHLY, CDR2 FYNNEI, per germline. The length of the CDR3 is 14 residues. In DNA form, the CDR3 reads TGTGCCAGCCGGACTAGCGGCTCCTACAATGAGCAGTTCTTC. Translating gives CASRTSGSYNEQFF.

The V gene is TRBV6-2 or TRBV6-3, the J gene TRBJ2-5; maybe TRBD2 (5 bases). The CDR3 has 16 residues. Germline V gene sequence: CDR1 MNHEY, CDR2 SVGEGT. The V end was cut by 6 bases, the J end by 2 bases, with 19 bases between. Here the CDR3 reads CASSLDVREAQETQYF. The CDR3 nucleotides are TGTGCCAGCAGCCTAGACGTGAGGGAAGCTCAAGAGACCCAGTACTTC.

Notes on this clone: This sample also contains other DNA sequences that code for the same CDR3. The genes are TRBV12-3 or TRBV12-4 and TRBJ1-5; D remains ambiguous. The CDR3 has 13 amino acids. V lost 3 bases and J lost 4, with 7 bases in between. The CDR3 sequence is CASSFSRNQPQHF. In nucleotides, the CDR3 is TGTGCCAGCAGTTTTTCCAGGAATCAGCCCCAGCATTTT.

V and J are TRBV6-2 or TRBV6-3 and TRBJ2-7; 10 nucleotides line up with TRBD1. The CDR3 consists of 15 residues. Germline V lookup: CDR1 MNHEY, CDR2 SVGEGT. J gave up 6 bases and V 4 bases, and 9 bases lay outside the gene matches. CDR3 sequence (DNA): TGTGCCAGCAGTTCCCGGGGACAGGGGAGTGGCGAGCAGTACTTC. Protein sequence: CASSSRGQGSGEQYF.

In this sample, this clone turned up a few times. The V gene is TRBV28, the J gene TRBJ1-1, with TRBD1 as a possible D gene (5 bases). Looked up from germline, CDR1 is MDHEN and CDR2 is SYDVKM. V was trimmed by 2 bases and J by 5 bases, leaving 12 bases between them. The CDR3 sequence is 14 residues long. DNA of the CDR3: TGTGCCAGCAGTTTACCATCCGGGGGTACTGAAGCTTTCTTT. Translated, it gives CASSLPSGGTEAFF.

The chain recombines TRBV4-2 with TRBJ2-1, with 7 positions matching TRBD2. The CDR3 extends over 15 amino acids. The germline gives CDR1 LGHNA, CDR2 YNFKEQ. J gave up 7 bases and V 0 bases, and 6 bases lay outside the gene matches. DNA of the CDR3: TGTGCCAGCAGCCAAGATGCTAGCGGTAAGAATGAGCAGTTCTTC. Translating gives CASSQDASGKNEQFF.

This clone was observed at least ten times. The DNA for the CDR3 is TGTGCCAGCAGTGGCGGGAGTGATTCCCATGAGCAGTTCTTC. Amino acids: CASSGGSDSHEQFF. The chain is built from TRBV6-4 and TRBJ2-1, with 7 bases lining up with TRBD2. There are 14 residues in the CDR3. V was pared by 4 bases and J by 8 bases, with 8 bases of the junction left unmatched. Germline-derived CDR1 and CDR2 are MRHNA and SNTAGT.

On this clone itself: Other nucleotide sequences from this sample produce the same CDR3. The V call is TRBV7-2, the J call TRBJ1-2, with 7 bases lining up with TRBD1. CDR1 and CDR2 from the germline V gene are SGHTA and FQGNSA. The CDR3 totals 14 residues. J lost 1 base, V lost 4 bases, and 3 bases had no gene match. CDR3 residues: CASSSNRGNYGYTF. The CDR3 bases are TGTGCCAGCAGCTCCAACAGGGGTAACTATGGCTACACCTTC.

The chain carries TRBV19 and TRBJ2-2, with 10 positions matching TRBD2. The CDR3 runs to 16 residues. CDR1 is LNHDA, CDR2 SQIVND, per germline (reference sequence). With 2 bases clipped from V and 5 bases from J, the junction kept 5 bases outside the gene matches. In nucleotides, the CDR3 is TGTGCCAGTAGTATAAGGCTAGCGGGAGAAACCGGGGAGCTGTTTTTT. Amino acids: CASSIRLAGETGELFF.

This chain connects TRBV29-1 to TRBJ1-3; the D gene is possibly TRBD1 (5 bases). Trimming took 2 bases from V and 3 from J, leaving 8 bases between them. The CDR3 totals 13 residues. CDR1 and CDR2 (germline): SQVTM, ANQGSEA. The CDR3 region has the DNA TGCAGCGTTGAACAGGGAGGTGGAAACACCATATATTTT. It codes for CSVEQGGGNTIYF.

The rearrangement links TRBV2 to TRBJ2-7; 9 positions agree with TRBD1. The CDR3 spans 15 residues. Per germline, CDR1 SNHLY and CDR2 FYNNEI. V trimming: 1 base; J trimming: 2 bases; junction bases outside the gene matches: 3. CDR3 in amino acids: CASSEGGQGTYEQYF. CDR3 nucleotide sequence: TGTGCCAGCAGTGAAGGGGGACAGGGTACCTACGAGCAGTACTTC.

This clone was seen a few times. CDR3 region: CASSPQVGGARNGYTF. DNA of the CDR3: TGTGCCAGTAGTCCCCAGGTGGGGGGGGCGCGTAATGGCTACACCTTC. The chain couples TRBV19 to TRBJ1-2; tentative D call: TRBD1 (6 bases). CDR1 LNHDA and CDR2 SQIVND come from the germline V gene (reference sequence). The CDR3 has 16 residues. Trimming shortened V by 5 bases and J by 6 bases, and 22 bases separated the two germline ends.

The CDR3 region has the DNA TGTGCCAGTAGTAGCAGGACAGGGGGCTTAGGCAATCAGCCCCAGCATTTT. Translation: CASSSRTGGLGNQPQHF. The chain recombines TRBV19 with TRBJ1-5, with 11 bases fitting TRBD1. The CDR3 extends over 17 amino acids. Germline loops: CDR1 LNHDA, CDR2 SQIVND (reference sequence). V lost 4 bases to trimming and J lost 2 bases; unmatched junction nucleotides: 7. Combining the CDR3 with reference TRBV19 and TRBJ1-5 gives the whole variable domain DGGITQSPKYLFRKEGQNVTLSCEQNLNHDAMYWYRQDPGQGLRLIYYSQIVNDFQKGDIAEGYSVSREKKESFPLTVTSAQKNPTAFYLCASSSRTGGLGNQPQHFGDGTRLSIL.

The V gene is TRBV27, the J gene TRBJ2-1; 7 bases line up with TRBD2. The V and J ends lost 0 bases and 7 bases, in that order; junction bases with no gene match: 6. Germline V CDR1 and CDR2: MNHEY, SMNVEV (reference sequence). This CDR3 is built from 15 residues. The DNA of the CDR3 is TGTGCCAGCAGTTTATCGGGGGGGTATGGTAATGAGCAGTTCTTC. The encoded protein is CASSLSGGYGNEQFF.

The chain employs TRBV7-2 and TRBJ1-3, with unresolved D. Germline-derived CDR1 and CDR2 are SGHTA and FQGNSA. This CDR3 is 15 amino acids long. V dropped 3 bases and J dropped 0 bases, with 9 bases sitting between them. CDR3 sequence: CASSFSGLSGNTIYF. CDR3 bases: TGTGCCAGCAGCTTCTCCGGACTCTCTGGAAACACCATATATTTT.

The chain recombines TRBV9 with TRBJ2-4, with D hard to call. The germline V gene has CDR1 SGDLS and CDR2 YYNGEE. V was trimmed by 0 bases and J by 4 bases, leaving 5 bases between them. The CDR3 totals 13 residues. The CDR3 region has the DNA TGTGCCAGCAGCGTAGACTTGAAAAACATTCAGTACTTC. Its translation is CASSVDLKNIQYF. The variable domain in full, with the rest retrieved from reference TRBV9 and TRBJ2-4, is DSGVTQTPKHLITATGQRVTLRCSPRSGDLSVYWYQQSLDQGLQFLIQYYNGEERAKGNILERFSAQQFPDLHSELNLSSLELGDSALYFCASSVDLKNIQYFGAGTRLSVL.

The rearrangement uses TRBV5-4 and TRBJ2-1; 11 bases line up with TRBD2. Germline trimming cut 4 bases from V and 4 bases from J; bases unmatched to any gene: 4. The CDR3 runs to 15 residues. Germline values: CDR1 SGHNT, CDR2 YYREEE (reference sequence). CDR3 in DNA: TGTGCCAGCAGCCAGGGACTAGCGGATTACAATGAGCAGTTCTTC. Translating gives CASSQGLADYNEQFF.

The genes are TRBV7-2 and TRBJ2-3; D is perhaps TRBD1 (5 bases). Germline loops: CDR1 SGHTA, CDR2 FQGNSA. V lost 4 bases, J lost 3 bases, and 8 bases lay in between. The CDR3 contains 13 residues. CDR3 nucleotides: TGTGCCAGCAGCTCGCAGGGTACAGATACGCAGTATTTT. Translated, it gives CASSSQGTDTQYF.

The chain links TRBV23-1 to TRBJ1-4; 9 bases agree with TRBD1. TRBV23-1 is placed among ORFs of uncertain function. V lost 2 bases to trimming and J lost 7 bases; unmatched junction nucleotides: 5. This CDR3 region has 15 residues. This CDR3 reads CASSQPGQGREKLFF. The DNA of the CDR3 is TGCGCCAGCAGTCAACCGGGACAGGGACGTGAAAAACTGTTTTTT.

This clone was detected once. The rearrangement joins TRBV24-1 to TRBJ2-5; no reliable D call. There are 14 residues in the CDR3. Looked up from germline, CDR1 is KGHDR and CDR2 is SFDVKD. V dropped 4 bases and J dropped 0 bases, with 8 bases sitting between them. The CDR3 sequence is CATSDNTYQETQYF. Here the CDR3 DNA reads TGTGCCACCAGTGACAACACGTACCAAGAGACCCAGTACTTC.

The V and J genes are TRBV6-5 and TRBJ2-1, with D perhaps TRBD1 (6 bases). Per the germline V gene, CDR1 is MNHEY and CDR2 is SVGAGI. The V and J ends lost 5 bases and 2 bases respectively, with 10 bases between them. This CDR3 region has 14 residues. CDR3 sequence (DNA): TGTGCCAGCAGTCACGAGGGGGCCTACAATGAGCAGTTCTTC. This encodes CASSHEGAYNEQFF.

This clone was observed a handful of times. The rearrangement joins TRBV3-1 (or the pseudogene TRBV3-2) to TRBJ1-5, with D possibly matching TRBD1 (5 bases). V dropped 0 bases and J dropped 5 bases, with 11 bases sitting between them. CDR3 length: 15 amino acids. CDR1 is LGHDT, CDR2 YNNKEL, per germline (reference sequence). CDR3 sequence reads: CASSQEFVGDQPQHF. The CDR3 region has the DNA TGTGCCAGCAGCCAAGAGTTCGTAGGGGATCAGCCCCAGCATTTT.